A single sample is the source of the 18 T cell receptor beta chains below, sequenced in a study of monozygotic twins with inflammatory bowel disease (dated by TCRdb to about 2019). Library preparation was by 5' RACE. TCRdb lists the instrument as Illumina HiSeq 2500. Reads reprocessed by TCRdb are summarized as one entry per CDR3 protein sequence, and DNA is absent. The sample's table covers 150,000 to 200,000 distinct CDR3 sequences. Of the sample, 6% to 9.5% falls within the top ten clones. Sequenced input: blood. These receptor sequences come from a human donor with ulcerative colitis or Crohn's disease, or a healthy co-twin of an affected twin (not recorded which).

The chain employs TRBV20-1 and TRBJ2-1; lacking DNA, the TRBD1 call made by TCRdb goes unchecked. Germline V gene sequence: CDR1 DFQATT, CDR2 SNEGSKA (reference sequence). The CDR3 consists of 13 residues. CDR3 in amino acids: CSARPGAYNEQFF.

This sequence joins TRBV20-1 and TRBJ1-5. The CDR3 runs 14 residues. CDR1 and CDR2 (germline): DFQATT, SNEGSKA (reference sequence). CDR3 protein: CSAQDKYSNQPQHF.

V is TRBV4-1 and J is TRBJ1-5. The germline V gene has CDR1 MGHRA and CDR2 YSYEKL. The CDR3 totals 13 residues. CDR3 residues: CASSQDAGVPQHF.

The chain joins TRBV27 to TRBJ2-3; TCRdb gives TRBD2 as the D gene, but with no DNA this cannot be confirmed. Germline V gene sequence: CDR1 MNHEY, CDR2 SMNVEV (reference sequence). This CDR3 is built from 14 residues. The CDR3 sequence is CASSLSGSRDTQYF.

The V and J genes are TRBV3-1 and TRBJ2-7; TCRdb outputs TRBD2, but without DNA this stays unchecked. Germline loops: CDR1 LGHDT, CDR2 YNNKEL (reference sequence). This CDR3 comprises 14 residues. The chain's CDR3 is CASSTPGTSYEQYF.

The chain joins TRBV5-1 to TRBJ2-7; without DNA, the TCRdb call of TRBD1 cannot be checked. The CDR3 contains 17 residues. Germline V gene sequence: CDR1 SGHRS, CDR2 YFSETQ. CDR3 sequence reads: CASQWVPGTGLYYEQYF.

This chain links TRBV9 with TRBJ2-5; TCRdb returns TRBD2, unconfirmable since there is no DNA. Per the germline V gene, CDR1 is SGDLS and CDR2 is YYNGEE. This CDR3 has 12 amino acids. The CDR3 reads CASSEPLGTQYF.

The chain recombines TRBV15 with TRBJ2-7; the TCRdb call, TRBD2, lacks DNA for checking. Germline V gene data show CDR1 as LNHNV and CDR2 as YYDKDF (reference sequence). The CDR3 loop spans 13 amino acids. The CDR3 loop is CATRTSGGYEQYF.

This chain connects TRBV28 to TRBJ2-7; TCRdb calls TRBD1, which cannot be checked without DNA. Germline V gives CDR1 MDHEN, CDR2 SYDVKM. The CDR3 extends over 13 amino acids. The CDR3 reads CASSPAPSYEQYF. Drawing the rest from reference TRBV28 and TRBJ2-7, the complete variable domain is DVKVTQSSRYLVKRTGEKVFLECVQDMDHENMFWYRQDPGLGLRLIYFSYDVKMKEKGDIPEGYSVSREKKERFSLILESASTNQTSMYLCASSPAPSYEQYFGPGTRLTVT.

This rearrangement joins TRBV2 to TRBJ1-2; with no DNA, the TCRdb D assignment of TRBD1 cannot be verified. The CDR3 contains 14 residues. Germline lookup yields CDR1 SNHLY and CDR2 FYNNEI. The chain's CDR3 is CASSKAGGVYGYTF.

The chain combines TRBV20-1 with TRBJ2-7; TCRdb's D gene call, TRBD1, goes unchecked for lack of DNA. There are 11 residues in the CDR3. Germline V CDR1 and CDR2: DFQATT, SNEGSKA (reference sequence). CDR3: CSANRVYEQYF.

This chain uses TRBV19 with TRBJ2-7; TCRdb names TRBD1, which stays unverified in the absence of DNA. The CDR3 consists of 14 residues. The germline V gene encodes CDR1 LNHDA and CDR2 SQIVND (reference sequence). This CDR3 is CASSIGDTYYEQYF.

The rearrangement links TRBV15 to TRBJ2-2; lacking DNA, the TRBD2 call made by TCRdb goes unchecked. CDR1 is LNHNV and CDR2 is YYDKDF in the germline V gene (reference sequence). The length of the CDR3 is 11 residues. CDR3 protein: CATLLAGELFF.

The chain joins TRBV5-1 to TRBJ1-1; without DNA, the TCRdb call of TRBD1 cannot be checked. Germline lookup yields CDR1 SGHRS and CDR2 YFSETQ. The CDR3 spans 17 residues. The CDR3 sequence is CASSSNPGGGGNTEAFF.

The genes are TRBV27 and TRBJ2-2; the D gene TCRdb calls, TRBD1, cannot be checked with no DNA. In germline, CDR1 is MNHEY, CDR2 SMNVEV (reference sequence). CDR3 length: 16 residues. The chain's CDR3 is CASTQTGGRVTGELFF.

This rearrangement joins TRBV5-1 to TRBJ2-1; TCRdb names TRBD1, which stays unverified in the absence of DNA. In germline, CDR1 is SGHRS, CDR2 YFSETQ. This CDR3 has 14 residues. The CDR3 protein is CASSAGTVIDEQFF.

V and J are TRBV7-2 and TRBJ1-1; the TCRdb D gene call, TRBD1, has no DNA to confirm it. CDR1 and CDR2 (germline): SGHTA, FQGNSA. This CDR3 contains 15 residues. CDR3 in amino acids: CASSTRQGLNTEAFF. Based on the CDR3 plus reference TRBV7-2 and TRBJ1-1, the full variable domain is GAGVSQSPSNKVTEKGKDVELRCDPISGHTALYWYRQSLGQGLEFLIYFQGNSAPDKSGLPSDRFSAERTGGSVSTLTIQRTQQEDSAVYLCASSTRQGLNTEAFFGQGTRLTVV.

The rearrangement uses TRBV27 and TRBJ2-7; TCRdb selects TRBD1, and the lack of DNA leaves this call unchecked. In germline, CDR1 is MNHEY, CDR2 SMNVEV (reference sequence). The CDR3 has 15 residues. The chain's CDR3 is CATKTFSGQGYEQYF.